The sequence of this T cell receptor beta chain was determined in a study of blood T cell repertoires in COVID-19. As for the study in general: Both acute and convalescent COVID-19 samples were obtained from the United States, Italy and Spain.

Participants spanned ages about 18 to 95 years and resided in about two dozen US areas. Cohort 3 recovery required two negative PCRs, clearance, or symptom resolution. In the study's own analysis: Reference gene primer amplification in the assay estimated nucleated cell counts. Some clones are missing from TCRdb's copy, which holds only in-frame ones; the method was immunoSEQ multiplex PCR. The DNA gave D and trimming, while V, J and clone size come from that table. The repertoire holds a few hundred thousand clones, with roughly 87% as singletons. The CDR3 runs 13 residues. Deletions cut 2 bases from V and 4 bases from J, with 8 bases between. CDR1 is ENHRY, CDR2 SYGVKD, per germline.

The source of this sequence is a woman between 25 and 40 years old who had recovered from COVID-19. The sample comprised PBMCs or T cells enriched from blood (not recorded which). The J gene is TRBJ1-2, the V gene TRBV10-3, with D unresolved. The CDR3 DNA sequence: TGTGCCATCAGTGAGAGCCGATTCTATGGCTACACCTTC. Amino acid sequence: CAISESRFYGYTF.